The entry that follows covers one TCR beta chain sequence. Its target is not known. These data belong to a study of blood T cells in healthy people across ages. Study-wide results and limits: Per-million-T-cell TCR beta diversity fell roughly linearly with age. Estimates of diversity drawn from one million T cells were considered underestimates.

The CDR3 covers 15 residues. The ends lost 6 bases at V and 7 bases at J; junction bases unmatched: 13. Germline CDR1 MNHEY, CDR2 SMNVEV (reference sequence). A second PCR, run for roughly 7 to 11 cycles, used a sample-barcoded 5' primer plus a J-beta primer mix. Unique molecular identifiers of 12 random nucleotides labeled each cDNA. MiXCR, applied by TCRdb to the 5' RACE reads, yields one record per CDR3 protein. The repertoire holds 1.5 million to 2 million distinct CDR3 sequences, 49% seen once, with 2.1% in the top ten. This rearrangement joins TRBV27 to TRBJ1-2; 8 nucleotides agree with TRBD1. Sequencing used blood. The origin of this receptor is a woman aged 40 to 50 in good health. In DNA, the CDR3 is TGTGCCAGCAGGGATTCAGGGGGCCGAGATGGTGGCTACACCTTC. As protein: CASRDSGGRDGGYTF.